The rows below give T cell receptor beta chains drawn from one sample of a study of PD-1 blockade in classical Hodgkin lymphoma. The table came from immunoSEQ multiplex PCR; TCRdb's copy has only in-frame clones and leaves some out. The data show tens of thousands of clones, with around 85% seen just once and approximately 3% held by the top ten. Source: CD4+ T cells from blood, taken before the fourth cycle of nivolumab. These receptors were obtained from a human donor with classical Hodgkin lymphoma. CDR3s include the opening cysteine and the closing phenylalanine or tryptophan. The D gene is left open where the match is weak. The size field is filled for only some rows; it gives once, few, many or a size class.

NA | TRBJ2-5 | TRBV5-1 | NA | CASSSTGTLFETQYF | TGCGCCAGCAGCAGCACCGGGACACTATTTGAGACCCAGTACTTC
NA | TRBJ2-5 | TRBV7-2 | NA | CASSLGQGSGETQYF | TGTGCCAGCAGCTTAGGGCAGGGGAGTGGGGAGACCCAGTACTTC
NA | TRBJ1-2 | TRBV25-1 | NA | CASSDASGPTYGYTF | TGTGCCAGCAGTGATGCCTCAGGGCCCACTTATGGCTACACCTTC
NA | TRBJ2-5 | TRBV7-7 | TRBD2 | CASSGGLQDAQYF | TGTGCTAGCAGCGGGGGACTTCAAGATGCCCAGTACTTC
NA | TRBJ1-4 | TRBV5-6 | TRBD1 | CASSALGQTATNEKLFF | TGTGCCAGCAGCGCTCTGGGACAGACCGCAACTAATGAAAAACTGTTTTTT
NA | TRBJ1-4 | TRBV18 | NA | CASSLNSNEKLFF | TGTGCCAGCTCACTTAATTCTAATGAAAAACTGTTTTTT
NA | TRBJ1-2 | TRBV6-5 | NA | CASSYLGVPNYGYTF | TGTGCCAGCAGTTACCTCGGGGTTCCTAACTATGGCTACACCTTC
NA | TRBJ2-2 | TRBV5-1 | TRBD1 | CASSLGDRGAGELFF | TGCGCCAGCAGCTTGGGGGACAGGGGCGCCGGGGAGCTGTTTTTT
NA | TRBJ2-3 | TRBV5-1 | NA | CASSLAGSTDTQYF | TGCGCCAGCAGCTTGGCGGGGAGCACAGATACGCAGTATTTT
NA | TRBJ2-6 | TRBV12-2 | NA | CASRLHRFPGANVLTF | TGTGCAAGTCGCTTGCACAGGTTTCCTGGGGCCAACGTCCTGACTTTC
NA | TRBJ1-2 | TRBV19 | NA | CASSASPGEAYGYTF | TGTGCCAGTAGTGCAAGCCCAGGGGAGGCCTATGGCTACACCTTC
NA | TRBJ2-1 | TRBV14 | NA | CASSQEQGNEQFF | TGTGCCAGCAGCCAAGAACAGGGCAATGAGCAGTTCTTC
NA | TRBJ2-7 | TRBV11-3 | NA | CASSAADWRSYEQYF | TGTGCCAGCAGCGCCGCAGACTGGCGCTCCTACGAGCAGTACTTC
few | TRBJ1-3 | TRBV5-6 | NA | CASNKGFSGNTIYF | TGTGCCAGCAATAAGGGATTCTCTGGAAACACCATATATTTT
NA | TRBJ1-2 | TRBV2 | NA | CASTVGGARGYGYTF | TGTGCCAGCACCGTCGGGGGGGCGCGAGGCTATGGCTACACCTTC
NA | TRBJ2-3 | TRBV28 | TRBD2 | CASSLTSGGWDTQYF | TGTGCCAGCAGTTTAACTAGCGGGGGGTGGGATACGCAGTATTTT
NA | TRBJ2-7 | TRBV2 | TRBD1 | CASSENRGPYEQYF | TGTGCCAGCAGTGAAAACAGGGGGCCCTACGAGCAGTACTTC
NA | TRBJ1-1 | TRBV10-1 | NA | CASRTGGTQNTEAFF | TGCGCCAGCAGAACCGGTGGGACACAAAACACTGAAGCTTTCTTT
NA | TRBJ1-1 | TRBV2 | TRBD1 | CASPRQGNTEAFF | TGTGCCAGCCCCCGACAGGGGAACACTGAAGCTTTCTTT
NA | TRBJ1-2 | TRBV6-1 | NA | CASSVRRAEGYTF | TGTGCCAGCAGTGTCCGCAGGGCTGAGGGCTACACCTTC
once | TRBJ1-3 | TRBV6-1 | NA | CASRSPGSGNTIYF | TGTGCCAGCCGAAGCCCGGGAAGTGGAAACACCATATATTTT
NA | TRBJ1-1 | TRBV5-1 | NA | CASSLGGTWVNTEAFF | TGCGCCAGCAGCTTGGGCGGGACGTGGGTGAACACTGAAGCTTTCTTT
NA | TRBJ1-5 | TRBV19 | NA | CASRTQGLGAQHF | TGTGCCAGTAGAACGCAGGGATTGGGGGCCCAGCATTTT
once | TRBJ2-5 | TRBV5-1 | TRBD1 | CASSLSGQGARETQYF | TGCGCCAGCAGCTTAAGTGGACAGGGGGCTCGAGAGACCCAGTACTTC
NA | TRBJ1-1 | TRBV7-2 | TRBD1 | CASSFNPGQETNTEAFF | TGTGCCAGCAGCTTCAATCCGGGACAGGAGACGAACACTGAAGCTTTCTTT
NA | TRBJ2-7 | TRBV11-1 | TRBD1 | CASSLAQGAAYEQYF | TGTGCCAGCAGCTTAGCACAGGGGGCCGCCTACGAGCAGTACTTC
NA | TRBJ1-6 | TRBV11-2 | NA | CASSLVAGVSSPLHF | TGTGCCAGCAGCTTAGTTGCAGGGGTCAGCTCACCCCTCCACTTT
few | TRBJ1-5 | TRBV2 | NA | CASSRRENQPQHF | TGTGCCAGCAGTAGGAGGGAAAACCAGCCCCAGCATTTT
NA | TRBJ2-3 | TRBV20-1 | TRBD1 | CSGQGVDTQYF | TGCAGTGGACAGGGGGTAGATACGCAGTATTTT
NA | TRBJ1-6 | TRBV5-6 | NA | CASSSVRANSPLHF | TGTGCCAGCAGCTCGGTACGAGCTAATTCACCCCTCCACTTT
NA | TRBJ1-5 | TRBV19 | TRBD1 | CATRQGDQPQHF | TGTGCCACTAGACAGGGTGATCAGCCCCAGCATTTT
NA | TRBJ2-1 | TRBV7-2 | TRBD1 | CASSLAQGEHEQFF | TGTGCCAGCAGCTTAGCACAGGGGGAGCATGAGCAGTTCTTC
NA | TRBJ1-1 | TRBV19 | NA | CASSIAGSEAFF | TGTGCCAGTAGTATTGCAGGGTCTGAAGCTTTCTTT
NA | TRBJ1-4 | TRBV6-6 | NA | CASSYSSTTNEKLFF | TGTGCCAGCAGTTACTCATCCACAACTAATGAAAAACTGTTTTTT
NA | TRBJ2-1 | TRBV7-3 | TRBD2 | CASSLRPSGSYNEQFF | TGTGCCAGCAGCTTACGCCCTAGCGGGTCCTACAATGAGCAGTTCTTC
once | TRBJ2-1 | TRBV7-2 | TRBD1 | CASRGKTGGDSYNEQFF | TGTGCCAGCAGGGGAAAAACAGGGGGCGATTCCTACAATGAGCAGTTCTTC
NA | TRBJ1-4 | TRBV9 | NA | CASSPGGWEKLFF | TGTGCCAGCAGCCCGGGGGGTTGGGAAAAACTGTTTTTT
NA | TRBJ1-5 | TRBV28 | TRBD1 | CATHPPDRADQPQHF | TGTGCCACACATCCCCCCGACAGGGCGGATCAGCCCCAGCATTTT
NA | TRBJ2-5 | TRBV6-1 | NA | CASWVGGWETQYF | TGTGCCAGCTGGGTGGGGGGTTGGGAGACCCAGTACTTC
NA | TRBJ2-3 | TRBV11-2 | NA | CASSFLSPVPTSTDTQYF | TGTGCCAGCAGCTTTCTCTCCCCGGTGCCGACTAGCACAGATACGCAGTATTTT
NA | TRBJ2-3 | TRBV2 | TRBD1 | CASSESRSQGEDTQYF | TGTGCCAGCAGTGAAAGTCGTAGTCAGGGGGAAGATACGCAGTATTTT
NA | TRBJ1-2 | TRBV7-2 | NA | CASSTLQGPGGYTF | TGTGCCAGCAGCACCCTCCAGGGCCCAGGGGGCTACACCTTC
once | TRBJ2-7 | TRBV7-8 | NA | CASSLGAFKVYEQYF | TGTGCCAGCAGCTTAGGGGCGTTTAAAGTATACGAGCAGTACTTC
NA | TRBJ2-3 | TRBV29-1 | NA | CSVGYSSTDTQYF | TGCAGCGTTGGGTACTCAAGCACAGATACGCAGTATTTT